This T cell receptor beta chain was documented in a study of cytomegalovirus exposure and HLA in healthy donors. Researchers ran the PCR with 60 Vbeta and 13 Jbeta primers. The repertoire was sequenced with immunoSEQ multiplex PCR; TCRdb's copy has only in-frame clones and lacks some. The sample has approximately 150,000 clones; less than 90% are singletons. CDR1 and CDR2 (germline): SGHNT, YYREEE (reference sequence). V lost 4 bases to trimming and J lost 4 bases; unmatched junction nucleotides: 7. The CDR3 runs to 14 residues. This clone appeared a few times. This TCR was sampled from a man between 45 and 60 years old in good health and CMV-seropositive. Sequencing input: PBMCs. The rearrangement uses TRBV5-4 and TRBJ1-1, with 7 bases aligning to TRBD1. CDR3 sequence (DNA): TGTGCCAGCAGCCAGAGGACAGGCGGCACTGAAGCTTTCTTT. It encodes CASSQRTGGTEAFF.